A selection of T cell receptor beta chains follows, all from one sample in a study of T cells after yellow fever vaccination. TCRdb analysed the 5' RACE reads with MiXCR anew, one entry per CDR3 protein. The sample includes fewer than 450,000 distinct CDR3 sequences, roughly 8.6% of them seen just once. The sequencing used PBMCs, collected 45 days after the first yellow fever vaccination. All receptors derive from a man aged 18 to 30 who received the YFV17D yellow fever vaccine. Each CDR3 is given with its conserved first and last residue. Each record gives: V gene, clone size, D gene, J gene, CDR3 protein, CDR3 DNA. D genes are given only for firm matches. Size tells how often a clone was seen (once, few, many) or the class of an expanded clone, and some rows leave it out.

TRBV6-1	few	TRBD1	TRBJ2-7	CASSRSGQPYEQYF	TGTGCCAGCAGTCGATCGGGACAGCCCTACGAGCAGTACTTC
TRBV9	few	NA	TRBJ1-1	CASSVEGGDRGNTEAFF	TGTGCCAGCAGCGTAGAAGGAGGAGATAGGGGGAACACTGAAGCTTTCTTT
TRBV4-3	NA	TRBD1	TRBJ2-2	CASSQRQGSGELFF	TGCGCCAGCAGCCAGAGACAGGGCTCCGGGGAGCTGTTTTTT
TRBV7-2	many	NA	TRBJ1-1	CASSLGGAWDTEAFF	TGTGCCAGCAGCTTAGGTGGTGCCTGGGACACTGAAGCTTTCTTT
TRBV12-3/TRBV12-4	few	NA	TRBJ1-3	CASKLLATSGNTIYF	TGTGCCAGCAAGCTCTTGGCGACCTCTGGAAACACCATATATTTT
TRBV6-1	few	NA	TRBJ1-6	CASREGGAKSYNSPLHF	TGTGCCAGCCGCGAGGGGGGAGCCAAGTCCTATAATTCACCCCTCCACTTT
TRBV4-1	few	NA	TRBJ2-1	CASSLKGYNEQFF	TGCGCCAGCAGCCTTAAGGGCTACAATGAGCAGTTCTTC
TRBV11-1	few	NA	TRBJ2-2	CASSLTGLDTGELFF	TGTGCCAGCAGCTTAACAGGGCTCGACACCGGGGAGCTGTTTTTT
TRBV27	NA	NA	TRBJ1-1	CASVRAAGMNTEAFF	TGTGCCAGCGTCCGGGCTGCGGGAATGAACACTGAAGCTTTCTTT
TRBV6-5	NA	NA	TRBJ1-2	CASSYSRDSNYGYTF	TGTGCCAGCAGTTACTCGCGGGACTCTAACTATGGCTACACCTTC
TRBV9	NA	NA	TRBJ2-2	CASSPPLGSLAGELFF	TGTGCCAGCAGCCCCCCTCTTGGGTCTCTGGCCGGGGAGCTGTTTTTT
TRBV10-3	few	NA	TRBJ2-7	CAISLGFYEQYF	TGTGCCATCAGTCTGGGTTTCTACGAGCAGTACTTC
TRBV6-2/TRBV6-3	few	TRBD2	TRBJ2-1	CASLGTSGGAEQFF	TGTGCCAGCCTGGGGACTAGCGGGGGGGCTGAGCAGTTCTTC
TRBV5-4	NA	TRBD1	TRBJ1-5	CASSQDAGTAQPQHF	TGTGCCAGCAGCCAGGACGCCGGGACAGCCCAGCCCCAGCATTTT
TRBV3-1	NA	NA	TRBJ1-2	CASSPVPGRNYGYTF	TGTGCCAGCAGCCCCGTCCCCGGCAGGAACTATGGCTACACCTTC
TRBV7-5	NA	NA	TRBJ2-1	CISVPEAFQSLAGGLDEQFF	NA
TRBV5-4	NA	TRBD1	TRBJ2-1	CAGWDRGFGNEQFF	TGTGCCGGTTGGGACAGGGGCTTCGGCAATGAGCAGTTCTTC
TRBV7-2	few	NA	TRBJ2-2	CASSPIEGSTGELFF	TGTGCCAGCAGCCCTATAGAGGGATCCACCGGGGAGCTGTTTTTT
TRBV5-1	NA	NA	TRBJ1-4	CASSLDTAGYEKLFF	TGCGCCAGCAGCTTGGATACAGCGGGGTATGAAAAACTGTTTTTT
TRBV3-1	NA	TRBD1	TRBJ1-2	CASSHDRTGEGYTF	TGTGCCAGCAGCCATGACAGGACAGGGGAAGGCTACACCTTC
TRBV12-3/TRBV12-4	NA	NA	TRBJ1-6	CASSLERGFNSPLHF	TGTGCCAGCAGTTTGGAAAGGGGATTTAATTCACCCCTCCACTTT
TRBV6-4	many	TRBD1	TRBJ2-2	CASSEETGGTGELFF	TGTGCCAGCAGTGAGGAGACAGGGGGCACCGGGGAGCTGTTTTTT
TRBV24-1	few	TRBD2	TRBJ2-3	CATSDVRGGAGDTQYF	TGTGCCACCAGTGATGTTCGGGGGGGGGCCGGTGATACGCAGTATTTT
TRBV29-1	NA	TRBD1	TRBJ1-2	CSFKRTGDYGYTF	TGCAGCTTCAAGAGGACAGGGGACTATGGCTACACCTTC
TRBV7-2	many	TRBD2	TRBJ2-3	CASSSASGGSTGGTQYF	TGTGCCAGCAGCTCGGCTAGCGGGGGATCCACTGGGGGTACGCAGTATTTT
TRBV20-1	NA	TRBD2	TRBJ2-1	CSARDLAGGPANNEQFF	TGCAGTGCTAGAGATCTAGCGGGGGGCCCAGCTAACAATGAGCAGTTCTTC
TRBV14	few	TRBD1	TRBJ2-5	CASSQLGQGIQETQYF	TGTGCCAGCAGCCAATTGGGACAGGGCATCCAAGAGACCCAGTACTTC
TRBV5-1	many	TRBD1	TRBJ2-1	CASSFQQGSGEQFF	TGCGCCAGCAGCTTCCAACAGGGGTCGGGTGAGCAGTTCTTC
TRBV30	few	NA	TRBJ2-1	CACWAGYNEQFF	TGTGCCTGCTGGGCAGGGTACAATGAGCAGTTCTTC
TRBV5-5	many	TRBD1	TRBJ2-5	CASSFRGPGETQYF	TGTGCCAGCAGCTTCAGGGGGCCGGGAGAGACCCAGTACTTC
TRBV4-1	NA	NA	TRBJ2-5	CASSQGTVQETQYF	TGCGCCAGCAGCCAAGGGACAGTCCAAGAGACCCAGTACTTC
TRBV5-1	NA	NA	TRBJ2-3	CASSIPSTDTQYF	TGCGCCAGCAGCATCCCTAGCACAGATACGCAGTATTTT
TRBV9	few	TRBD1	TRBJ2-3	CASSETGVDTQYF	TGTGCCAGCAGCGAAACAGGGGTAGATACGCAGTATTTT
TRBV4-2	NA	NA	TRBJ2-3	CASSLSAGTLVDTQYF	TGTGCCAGCAGCCTCTCGGCAGGGACCCTGGTGGATACGCAGTATTTT
TRBV14	few	TRBD1	TRBJ1-1	CASSPQGAYTEAFF	TGTGCCAGCAGCCCGCAGGGGGCTTACACTGAAGCTTTCTTT
TRBV24-1	many	TRBD2	TRBJ2-3	CATSLGGAGTDTQYF	TGTGCCACCAGCCTCGGGGGGGCCGGCACAGATACGCAGTATTTT
TRBV10-3	NA	NA	TRBJ1-6	CAISDQDNSPLHF	TGTGCCATCAGTGACCAAGATAATTCACCCCTCCACTTT
TRBV5-5	few	TRBD1	TRBJ2-7	CASINRGHEQYF	TGTGCCAGCATCAACAGGGGGCACGAGCAGTACTTC
TRBV4-1	many	NA	TRBJ1-2	CASSQLEAIAGYTF	TGCGCCAGCAGCCAACTGGAGGCAATCGCTGGCTACACCTTC
TRBV12-3/TRBV12-4	few	NA	TRBJ1-1	CASSPRTGEAFF	TGTGCCAGCAGTCCGAGGACTGGGGAAGCTTTCTTT
TRBV30	few	NA	TRBJ2-7	CAWFSGAYEQYF	TGTGCCTGGTTCTCCGGCGCCTACGAGCAGTACTTC